This TCR beta chain came from a study of blood T cell repertoires in COVID-19. Across the study: Acute-phase and convalescent COVID-19 samples originated in the United States, Italy and Spain.

The germline gives CDR1 SNHLY, CDR2 FYNNEI. This CDR3 contains 17 residues. Trimming cost V 6 bases and J 12 bases; bases outside gene matches: 16. Enrollees, about 18 to 89 years old, lived in some 24 US areas. Cohorts were assigned according to the clinical history that participants reported. Method: immunoSEQ multiplex PCR; TCRdb's copy keeps in-frame clones and lacks some. The sample records about 440,000 clones, nearly 90% being singletons. This chain joins TRBV2 and TRBJ2-1; 14 positions agree with TRBD2. The source material was PBMCs or T cells enriched from blood (not recorded which). The sequence was collected from a woman in her late teens or twenties with acute COVID-19. For the CDR3, the DNA is TGTGCCAGCAGGGATCAGACCGGGACTAGCGGGAGAGGAGGGCAGTTCTTC. Residues: CASRDQTGTSGRGGQFF.